This T cell receptor (beta chain) was captured by sequencing in a study of naive and memory T cell subsets. Study-level findings and limits: Especially in CD8 cells, naive repertoires contained a few larger clonotypes, possibly CD45RA-re-expressing memory cells. In CD4 and CD8 cells, diversity dropped from naive through EMRA. In naive cells, over 90% of TCR sequences were seen only once. TCR abundance followed a power law differing between naive and memory subsets.

The CDR3 sequence is 14 residues long. V was cut by 6 bases and J by 3 bases, with 11 bases left in between. Per germline, CDR1 LGHNA and CDR2 YNFKEQ. From the second PCR step, alpha and beta chains were amplified apart. A few counts support this clonotype. Its matching antigen is unknown. Two oligonucleotides, mixed equimolar, formed the beta constant-region primer covering TRBC1 and TRBC2. Four rounds of PCR amplified the ligated cDNA using nested alpha and beta constant-region primers plus SP2. TCRdb re-analysed the UMI-ligation and nested PCR reads in MiXCR, keeping a single row per CDR3 protein. The table shows more than 95,000 distinct CDR3 sequences, with around 13% occurring only once.

The rearrangement uses TRBV4-2 and TRBJ2-2; D unclear. The specimen was naive CD8+ T cells from blood. This TCR derives from a human donor in good health. The CDR3 DNA follows: TGTGCCAGCAGTCCCTACGCCGACACCGGGGAGCTGTTTTTT. Translated: CASSPYADTGELFF.